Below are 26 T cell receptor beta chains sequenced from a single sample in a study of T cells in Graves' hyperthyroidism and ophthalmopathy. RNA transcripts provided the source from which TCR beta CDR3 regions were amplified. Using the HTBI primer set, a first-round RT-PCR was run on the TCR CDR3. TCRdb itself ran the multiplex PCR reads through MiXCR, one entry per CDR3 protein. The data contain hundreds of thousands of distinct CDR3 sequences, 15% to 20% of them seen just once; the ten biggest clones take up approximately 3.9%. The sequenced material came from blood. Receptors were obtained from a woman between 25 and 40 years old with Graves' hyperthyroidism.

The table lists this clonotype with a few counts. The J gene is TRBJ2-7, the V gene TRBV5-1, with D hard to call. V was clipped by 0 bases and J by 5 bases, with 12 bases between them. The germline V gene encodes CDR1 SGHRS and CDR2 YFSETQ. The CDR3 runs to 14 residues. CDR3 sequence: CASSLGRYPDEQYF. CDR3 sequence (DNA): TGCGCCAGCAGCTTGGGGCGGTACCCCGACGAGCAGTACTTC.

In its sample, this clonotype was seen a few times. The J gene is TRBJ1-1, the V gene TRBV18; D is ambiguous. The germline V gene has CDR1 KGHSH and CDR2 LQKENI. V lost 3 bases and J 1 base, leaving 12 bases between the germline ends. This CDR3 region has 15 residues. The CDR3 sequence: CASSPPSDGNTEAFF. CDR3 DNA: TGTGCCAGCTCACCCCCTTCGGACGGGAACACTGAAGCTTTCTTT.

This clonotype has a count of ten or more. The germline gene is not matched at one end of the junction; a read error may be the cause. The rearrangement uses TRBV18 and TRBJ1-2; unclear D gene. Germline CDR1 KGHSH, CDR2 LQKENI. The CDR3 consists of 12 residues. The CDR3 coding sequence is TGCGCCAGCAGCTTGGACCTCTATGGCTACACCTTC. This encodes CASSLDLYGYTF.

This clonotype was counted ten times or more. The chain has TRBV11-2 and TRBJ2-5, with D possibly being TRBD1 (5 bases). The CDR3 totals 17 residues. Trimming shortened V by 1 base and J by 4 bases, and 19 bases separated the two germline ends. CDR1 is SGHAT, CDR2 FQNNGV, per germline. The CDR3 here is CASSLAVKTVHGETQYF. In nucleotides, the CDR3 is TGTGCCAGCAGCTTAGCCGTTAAGACAGTGCACGGAGAGACCCAGTACTTC.

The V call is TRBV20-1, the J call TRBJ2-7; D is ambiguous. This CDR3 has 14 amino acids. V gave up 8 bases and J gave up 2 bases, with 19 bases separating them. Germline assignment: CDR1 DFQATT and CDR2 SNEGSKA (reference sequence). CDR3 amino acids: CSTIPGVETYEQYF. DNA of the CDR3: TGCAGTACCATTCCAGGCGTAGAGACCTACGAGCAGTACTTC.

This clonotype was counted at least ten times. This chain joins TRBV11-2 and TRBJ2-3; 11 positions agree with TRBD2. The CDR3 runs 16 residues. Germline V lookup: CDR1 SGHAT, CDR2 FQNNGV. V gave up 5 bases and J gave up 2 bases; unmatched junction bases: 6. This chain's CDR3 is CASSPTSGSVTDTQYF. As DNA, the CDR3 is TGTGCCAGCAGCCCAACTAGCGGGAGTGTCACAGATACGCAGTATTTT.

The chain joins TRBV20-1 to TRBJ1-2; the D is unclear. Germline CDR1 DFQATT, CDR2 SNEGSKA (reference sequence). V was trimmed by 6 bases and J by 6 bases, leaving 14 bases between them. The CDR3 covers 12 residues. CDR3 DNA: TGCAGTGCAACCGGGGTCGGGGATGGCTACACCTTC. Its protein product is CSATGVGDGYTF.

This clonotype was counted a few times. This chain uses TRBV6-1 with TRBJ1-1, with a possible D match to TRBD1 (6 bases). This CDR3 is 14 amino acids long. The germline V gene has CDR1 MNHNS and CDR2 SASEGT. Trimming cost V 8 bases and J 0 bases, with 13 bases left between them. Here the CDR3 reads CASRGGWVNTEAFF. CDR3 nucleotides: TGTGCCAGCCGAGGGGGGTGGGTGAACACTGAAGCTTTCTTT.

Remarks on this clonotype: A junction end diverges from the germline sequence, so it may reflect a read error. CDR3 in amino acids: CASSPPHFREESPLHF. The DNA for the CDR3 is TGTGCTAGCAGCCCCCCCCACTTCAGGGAAGAATCACCCCTCCACTTT. V gene TRBV7-7 combines with J gene TRBJ1-6; possibly TRBD1 for D (5 bases). In germline, CDR1 is SSHAT, CDR2 FNYEAQ (reference sequence). The length of the CDR3 is 16 residues.

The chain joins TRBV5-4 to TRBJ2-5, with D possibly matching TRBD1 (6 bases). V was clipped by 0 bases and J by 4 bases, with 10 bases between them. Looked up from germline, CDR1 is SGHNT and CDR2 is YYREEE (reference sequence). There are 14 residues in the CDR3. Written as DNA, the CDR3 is TGTGCCAGCAGCTTGGGGCTCAGGGGAGAGACCCAGTACTTC. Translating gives CASSLGLRGETQYF.

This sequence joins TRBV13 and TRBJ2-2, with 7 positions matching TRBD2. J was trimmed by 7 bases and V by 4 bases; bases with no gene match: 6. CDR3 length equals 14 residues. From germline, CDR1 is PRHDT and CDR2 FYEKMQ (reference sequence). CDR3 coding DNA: TGTGCCAGCAGCTCTGGACTAGTGGACGGGGAGCTGTTTTTT. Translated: CASSSGLVDGELFF.

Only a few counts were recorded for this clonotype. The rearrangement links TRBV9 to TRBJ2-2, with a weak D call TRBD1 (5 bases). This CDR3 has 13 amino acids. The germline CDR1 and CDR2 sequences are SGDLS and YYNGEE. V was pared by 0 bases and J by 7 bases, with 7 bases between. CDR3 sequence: CASSVVTGGELFF. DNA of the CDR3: TGTGCCAGCAGCGTAGTCACAGGCGGGGAGCTGTTTTTT.

CDR3 in amino acids: CASSLTSGSVDTQYF. CDR3 in DNA: TGCGCCAGCAGCTTAACTAGCGGGAGTGTAGATACGCAGTATTTT. The chain is built from TRBV5-1 and TRBJ2-3; 11 bases fit TRBD2. J lost 5 bases, V lost 2 bases, and 4 bases had no gene match. Germline assignment: CDR1 SGHRS and CDR2 YFSETQ. The CDR3 contains 15 residues.

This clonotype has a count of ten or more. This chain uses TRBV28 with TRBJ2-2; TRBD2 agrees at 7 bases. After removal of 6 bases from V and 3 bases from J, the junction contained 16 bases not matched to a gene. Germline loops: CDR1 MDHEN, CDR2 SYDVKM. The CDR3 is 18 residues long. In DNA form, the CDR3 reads TGTGCCAGCAGCCCCGGTAGGCGGGAGAAAATAGACACCGGGGAGCTGTTTTTT. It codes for CASSPGRREKIDTGELFF.

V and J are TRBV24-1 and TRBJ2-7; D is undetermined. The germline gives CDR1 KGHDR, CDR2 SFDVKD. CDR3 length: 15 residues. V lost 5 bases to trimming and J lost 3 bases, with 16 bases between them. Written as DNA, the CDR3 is TGTGCCACCAGTGCTGCGGACGGCCTTGACTACGAGCAGTACTTC. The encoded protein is CATSAADGLDYEQYF.

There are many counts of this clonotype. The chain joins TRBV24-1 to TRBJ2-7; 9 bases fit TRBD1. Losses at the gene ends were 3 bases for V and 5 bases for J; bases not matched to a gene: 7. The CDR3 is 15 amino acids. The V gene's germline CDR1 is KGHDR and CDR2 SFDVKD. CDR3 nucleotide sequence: TGTGCCACCAGTGATCCGGGACAGGGAACAGACGAGCAGTACTTC. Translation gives CATSDPGQGTDEQYF.

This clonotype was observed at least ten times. CDR3 region: CASSLPPGGDSPLHF. CDR3 coding DNA: TGTGCCAGCAGTTTACCGCCAGGGGGAGATTCACCCCTCCACTTT. V is TRBV12-3 or TRBV12-4 and J is TRBJ1-6; 7 nucleotides line up with TRBD1. The ends lost 2 bases at V and 8 bases at J; junction bases unmatched: 6. The CDR3 length is 15 residues.

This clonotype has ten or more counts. The CDR3: CAISESAGRADSYEQYF. The CDR3 DNA sequence: TGTGCCATCAGTGAGTCGGCGGGAAGGGCGGACTCCTACGAGCAGTACTTC. V usage is TRBV10-3 and J usage is TRBJ2-7, with D possibly TRBD2 on 6 matching bases. This CDR3 comprises 17 residues. Trimming pared 0 bases from V and 0 bases from J, leaving 15 bases between. Germline V gene sequence: CDR1 ENHRY, CDR2 SYGVKD.

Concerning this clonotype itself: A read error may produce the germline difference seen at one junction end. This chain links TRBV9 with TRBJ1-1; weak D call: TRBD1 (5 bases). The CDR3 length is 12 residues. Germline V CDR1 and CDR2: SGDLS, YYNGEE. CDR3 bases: TGTGCCAGCAGCAAGACAGCAAAAGAAGCTTCCTTT. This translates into CASSKTAKEASF.

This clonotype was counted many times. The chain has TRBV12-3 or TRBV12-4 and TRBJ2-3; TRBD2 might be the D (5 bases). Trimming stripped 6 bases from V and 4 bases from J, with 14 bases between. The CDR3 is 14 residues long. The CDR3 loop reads CASSFGVTPDTQYF. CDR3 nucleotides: TGTGCCAGCAGCTTCGGGGTGACGCCAGATACGCAGTATTTT.

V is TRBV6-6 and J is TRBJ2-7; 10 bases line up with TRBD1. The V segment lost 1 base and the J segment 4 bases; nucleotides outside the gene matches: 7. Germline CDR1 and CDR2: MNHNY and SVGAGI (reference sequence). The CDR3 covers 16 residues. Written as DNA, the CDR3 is TGTGCCAGCAGTTACTTTTCCCGGACAGGGGGGTACGAGCAGTACTTC. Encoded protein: CASSYFSRTGGYEQYF.

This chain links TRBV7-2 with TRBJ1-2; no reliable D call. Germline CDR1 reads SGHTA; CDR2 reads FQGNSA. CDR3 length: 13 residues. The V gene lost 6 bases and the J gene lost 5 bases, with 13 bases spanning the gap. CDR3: CASSYSEGYGYTF. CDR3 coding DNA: TGTGCCAGCAGTTACTCAGAAGGGTATGGCTACACCTTC. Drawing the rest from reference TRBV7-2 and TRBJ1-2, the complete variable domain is GAGVSQSPSNKVTEKGKDVELRCDPISGHTALYWYRQSLGQGLEFLIYFQGNSAPDKSGLPSDRFSAERTGGSVSTLTIQRTQQEDSAVYLCASSYSEGYGYTFGSGTRLTVV.

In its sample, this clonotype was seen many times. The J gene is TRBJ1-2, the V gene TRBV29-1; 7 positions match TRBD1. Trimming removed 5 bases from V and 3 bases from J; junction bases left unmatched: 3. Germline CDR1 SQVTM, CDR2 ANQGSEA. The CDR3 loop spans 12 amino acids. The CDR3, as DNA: TGCAGCGTTAAGGGGGCCGACTATGGCTACACCTTC. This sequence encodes CSVKGADYGYTF.

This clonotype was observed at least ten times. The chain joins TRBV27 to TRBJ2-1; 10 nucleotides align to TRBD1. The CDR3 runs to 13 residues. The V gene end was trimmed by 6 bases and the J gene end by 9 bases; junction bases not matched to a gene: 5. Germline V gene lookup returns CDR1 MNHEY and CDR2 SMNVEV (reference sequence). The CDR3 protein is CASSQTGGIEQFF. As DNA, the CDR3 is TGTGCCAGCAGCCAGACAGGGGGCATTGAGCAGTTCTTC.

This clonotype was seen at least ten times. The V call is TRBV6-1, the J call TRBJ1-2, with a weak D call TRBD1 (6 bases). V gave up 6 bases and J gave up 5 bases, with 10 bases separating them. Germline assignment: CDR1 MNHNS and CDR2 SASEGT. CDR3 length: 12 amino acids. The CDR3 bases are TGTGCCAGCAGGGACAGTTTATATGGCTACACCTTC. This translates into CASRDSLYGYTF.

For the CDR3, the DNA is TGTGCCTGGAGTAACGACAGGGCTCATGGAAACACCATATATTTT. It codes for CAWSNDRAHGNTIYF. The chain links TRBV30 to TRBJ1-3, with 7 nucleotides matching TRBD1. The trim removed 2 bases at V and 3 bases at J, leaving 7 bases unmatched. The CDR3 has 15 residues. Germline V lookup: CDR1 GTSNPN, CDR2 SVGIG (reference sequence).